What follows are 2 T cell receptor beta chains derived from one specimen sequenced in a study of shared clonotypes between healthy human individuals. Measured with immunoSEQ multiplex PCR; TCRdb has only the in-frame clones, and not every one. The sample records 500,000 to 650,000 clones, around three quarters being singletons. Sequencing was carried out using PBMCs. The source is a woman aged 40 to 49 in good health. Some clones in this sample may be carry-over from other donors' samples.

The chain couples TRBV5-1 to TRBJ2-1; weak D call: TRBD1 (6 bases). Trimming pared 1 base from V and 8 bases from J, leaving 16 bases between. Germline V gene sequence: CDR1 SGHRS, CDR2 YFSETQ. The CDR3 extends over 15 amino acids. CDR3 nucleotides: TGCGCCAGCAGCTTGCCCCGACAGGAACCGGATGAGCAGTTCTTC. This sequence encodes CASSLPRQEPDEQFF. Drawing the rest from reference TRBV5-1 and TRBJ2-1, the complete variable domain is KAGVTQTPRYLIKTRGQQVTLSCSPISGHRSVSWYQQTPGQGLQFLFEYFSETQRNKGNFPGRFSGRQFSNSRSEMNVSTLELGDSALYLCASSLPRQEPDEQFFGPGTRLTVL.

Concerning this clone itself: Additional DNA sequences in this sample encode the identical CDR3. The J gene is TRBJ2-1, the V gene TRBV5-4, with D unresolved. Germline values: CDR1 SGHNT, CDR2 YYREEE (reference sequence). Trimming removed 0 bases from V and 7 bases from J, with 5 bases in between. The CDR3 has 12 amino acids. Here the CDR3 reads CASSLDGNEQFF. CDR3 nucleotide sequence: TGTGCCAGCAGCTTGGATGGGAATGAGCAGTTCTTC. Supplemented by reference TRBV5-4 and TRBJ2-1, the full variable domain reads ETGVTQSPTHLIKTRGQQVTLRCSSQSGHNTVSWYQQALGQGPQFIFQYYREEENGRGNFPPRFSGLQFPNYSSELNVNALELDDSALYLCASSLDGNEQFFGPGTRLTVL.